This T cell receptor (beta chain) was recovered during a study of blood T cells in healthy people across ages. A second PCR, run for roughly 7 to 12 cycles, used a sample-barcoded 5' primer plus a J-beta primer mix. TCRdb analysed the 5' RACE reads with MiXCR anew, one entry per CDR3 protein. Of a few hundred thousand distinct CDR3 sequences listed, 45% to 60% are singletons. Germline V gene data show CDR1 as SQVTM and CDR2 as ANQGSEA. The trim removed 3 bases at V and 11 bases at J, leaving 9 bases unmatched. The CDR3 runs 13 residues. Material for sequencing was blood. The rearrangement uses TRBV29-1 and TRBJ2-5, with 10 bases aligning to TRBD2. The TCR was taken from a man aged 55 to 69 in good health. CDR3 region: CSVEASGRREQYF. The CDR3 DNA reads TGCAGCGTTGAGGCTAGCGGGAGACGGGAGCAGTACTTC.